A single sample is the source of the 18 T cell receptor beta chains below, sequenced in a study of cytomegalovirus exposure and HLA in healthy donors. PCR amplification relied on 60 Vbeta primers (plus 13 Jbeta primers). Sequenced by immunoSEQ multiplex PCR; TCRdb stores in-frame clones only, minus some. The sample table sets out under 250,000 clones. Sequencing used PBMCs. These receptors all come from a girl between 2 and 10 years old in good health and CMV-seropositive.

V and J are TRBV2 and TRBJ2-1; maybe TRBD2 (6 bases). The CDR3 covers 12 residues. Germline CDR1 and CDR2: SNHLY and FYNNEI. The V and J ends lost 3 bases and 12 bases respectively, with 12 bases between them. The CDR3 DNA sequence: TGTGCCAGCAGTGATGGACCGCGGGGGCAGTTCTTC. It codes for CASSDGPRGQFF.

The chain carries TRBV28 and TRBJ1-2; maybe TRBD1 (6 bases). The germline gives CDR1 MDHEN, CDR2 SYDVKM. V lost 6 bases and J lost 3, with 20 bases in between. The length of the CDR3 is 16 residues. CDR3: CASSFIKTGLHYGYTF. In nucleotides, the CDR3 is TGTGCCAGCAGCTTCATTAAGACAGGCTTGCACTATGGCTACACCTTC.

V usage is TRBV19 and J usage is TRBJ1-1, with 10 nucleotides matching TRBD1. CDR3 length: 15 residues. Unmatched junction bases numbered 8, after V lost 5 bases and J lost 5 bases. Per germline, CDR1 LNHDA and CDR2 SQIVND (reference sequence). DNA of the CDR3: TGTGCCAGTAGTGCGGACAGGGGGTGGGGTACTGAAGCTTTCTTT. It yields the protein CASSADRGWGTEAFF.

CDR3 bases: TGTGCCAGCAGACGAACCACTACAGGGGGCAAAGGCTACACCTTC. Translating it yields CASRRTTTGGKGYTF. The chain uses TRBV28 and TRBJ1-2, with TRBD1 matching 9 bases. The CDR3 sequence is 15 residues long. V lost 6 bases and J lost 8; bases outside the gene matches: 13. From germline, CDR1 is MDHEN and CDR2 SYDVKM.

This chain joins TRBV5-1 and TRBJ2-7; D might be TRBD1 (5 bases). This CDR3 is built from 13 residues. Trimming left V 4 bases short and J 2 bases short, with 10 bases between. Germline values: CDR1 SGHRS, CDR2 YFSETQ. The CDR3 DNA sequence: TGCGCCAGCAGCCTGGACATTGCCTACGAGCAGTACTTC. As protein: CASSLDIAYEQYF.

The chain carries TRBV28 and TRBJ2-5, with 8 bases identical to TRBD2. The CDR3 length is 14 residues. Germline V gene sequence: CDR1 MDHEN, CDR2 SYDVKM. V lost 3 bases to trimming and J lost 2 bases; unmatched junction nucleotides: 2. The CDR3 DNA reads as TGTGCCAGCAGTTTTAGCGGGGCGCAAGAGACCCAGTACTTC. Its protein product is CASSFSGAQETQYF.

V and J are TRBV4-2 and TRBJ2-3; D possibly corresponds to TRBD2 (6 bases). CDR1 is LGHNA, CDR2 YNFKEQ, per germline. The CDR3 loop spans 16 amino acids. With 1 base removed from V and 0 bases from J, the gap between germline ends came to 11 bases. CDR3 nucleotides: TGTGCCAGCAGCCAAGGTCCCCGGGAGAGCACAGATACGCAGTATTTT. Protein: CASSQGPRESTDTQYF.

J is TRBJ2-1 and V is TRBV5-6, with a tentative D call TRBD2 (6 bases). The CDR3 extends over 16 amino acids. Trimming cost V 4 bases and J 5 bases, with 19 bases left between them. The germline V gene has CDR1 SGHDT and CDR2 YYEEEE. The CDR3 DNA reads TGTGCCAGCAGCGTGCTCCCGGGACTCTCTCACAATGAGCAGTTCTTC. It translates to CASSVLPGLSHNEQFF.

Comment on this clone: Its ends do not fully match the called genes, so a read error is possible. The chain carries TRBV11-2 and TRBJ2-6; a possible D gene is TRBD1 (5 bases). CDR1 and CDR2 (germline): SGHAT, FQNNGV. This CDR3 region has 15 residues. CDR3 DNA: TGTGCCAGCAGATTAGCAGGGTCTGGGGCCAACGTCCTGACTTTC. Translation: CASRLAGSGANVLTF.

V is TRBV5-1 and J is TRBJ2-3; 9 bases are a match to TRBD1. The CDR3 sequence is 14 residues long. Germline loops: CDR1 SGHRS, CDR2 YFSETQ. V shed 4 bases and J 3 bases; nucleotides not matched to a gene: 3. The DNA of the CDR3 is TGCGCCAGCAGCACAGGACAGGGGACAGATACGCAGTATTTT. It specifies CASSTGQGTDTQYF.

The chain employs TRBV18 and TRBJ1-1, with 8 bases identical to TRBD1. The CDR3 totals 15 residues. Germline lookup yields CDR1 KGHSH and CDR2 LQKENI. The junction had 6 bases not matched to a gene; V was cut back by 0 bases and J by 6 bases. CDR3: CASSPPQVRGPEAFF. DNA for the CDR3: TGTGCCAGCTCACCACCGCAAGTCAGGGGGCCTGAAGCTTTCTTT.

The J gene is TRBJ2-5, the V gene TRBV7-9, with D possibly being TRBD1 (5 bases). V gave up 1 base and J gave up 4 bases, with 7 bases separating them. Germline loops: CDR1 SEHNR, CDR2 FQNEAQ (reference sequence). CDR3 length: 13 residues. Here the CDR3 reads CASSLVQGETQYF. The CDR3 bases are TGTGCCAGCAGCTTAGTCCAGGGAGAGACCCAGTACTTC.

V usage is TRBV19 and J usage is TRBJ1-5; D remains unclear. The length of the CDR3 is 15 residues. Germline-derived CDR1 and CDR2 are LNHDA and SQIVND (reference sequence). The ends were cut back, 1 base at V and 5 bases at J, with 12 bases in the middle. The chain's CDR3 is CASSIVVQSHQPQHF. As DNA, the CDR3 is TGTGCCAGTAGTATAGTCGTGCAAAGCCATCAGCCCCAGCATTTT.

The rearrangement links TRBV4-1 to TRBJ1-2; D is possibly TRBD1 (6 bases). Germline-derived CDR1 and CDR2 are MGHRA and YSYEKL. The CDR3 is made up of 18 amino acids. V lost 1 base to trimming and J lost 3 bases, with 21 bases between them. The CDR3 protein is CASSQVIPRRGTDYGYTF. DNA of the CDR3: TGCGCCAGCAGCCAAGTGATTCCCCGCAGGGGCACTGACTATGGCTACACCTTC.

The rearrangement uses TRBV5-1 and TRBJ2-1; 11 bases agree with TRBD2. J was trimmed by 7 bases and V by 3 bases; bases with no gene match: 6. Per germline, CDR1 SGHRS and CDR2 YFSETQ. The CDR3 runs 15 residues. The DNA of the CDR3 is TGCGCCAGCAGCTGGGTGCTAGCGGGAGGTAATGAGCAGTTCTTC. The encoded protein is CASSWVLAGGNEQFF. The full variable domain, in which reference TRBV5-1 and TRBJ2-1 provide the parts outside the CDR3, is KAGVTQTPRYLIKTRGQQVTLSCSPISGHRSVSWYQQTPGQGLQFLFEYFSETQRNKGNFPGRFSGRQFSNSRSEMNVSTLELGDSALYLCASSWVLAGGNEQFFGPGTRLTVL.

To note about this clone: The sample holds other DNA sequences that translate to the same CDR3. This chain joins TRBV6-1 and TRBJ2-5, with a tentative D call TRBD2 (6 bases). CDR3 length: 13 residues. Germline values: CDR1 MNHNS, CDR2 SASEGT. Trimming removed 5 bases from V and 1 base from J, with 8 bases in between. This chain's CDR3 is CASSSGVQETQYF. As DNA, the CDR3 is TGTGCCAGCAGTTCGGGGGTCCAAGAGACCCAGTACTTC.

This sequence joins TRBV6-5 and TRBJ1-1; D gene uncertain. The CDR3 loop spans 13 amino acids. Germline lookup yields CDR1 MNHEY and CDR2 SVGAGI. V dropped 1 base and J dropped 6 bases, with 9 bases sitting between them. This CDR3 reads CASSYFRGAEAFF. The CDR3 nucleotides are TGTGCCAGCAGTTACTTCCGAGGCGCTGAAGCTTTCTTT.

The chain carries TRBV7-9 and TRBJ2-5; TRBD1 might be the D (6 bases). The ends were cut back, 11 bases at V and 2 bases at J, with 21 bases in the middle. The CDR3 spans 15 residues. Germline CDR1 is SEHNR and CDR2 is FQNEAQ (reference sequence). CDR3 coding DNA: TGTGCCTTTACGCCAGAGCAGGGGAAACAAGAGACCCAGTACTTC. Translation gives CAFTPEQGKQETQYF. The whole variable domain, filled in from reference TRBV7-9 and TRBJ2-5, reads DTGVSQNPRHKITKRGQNVTFRCDPISEHNRLYWYRQTLGQGPEFLTYFQNEAQLEKSRLLSDRFSAERPKGSFSTLEIQRTEQGDSAMYLCAFTPEQGKQETQYFGPGTRLLVL.